This TCR beta chain emerged from a study of blood T cell repertoires in COVID-19. Measured with immunoSEQ multiplex PCR; TCRdb has only the in-frame clones, and not every one. The sample yields some 380,000 clones, around 87% seen once. After removal of 4 bases from V and 4 bases from J, the junction contained 8 bases not matched to a gene. CDR1 is SGHAT, CDR2 FQNNGV, per germline. This CDR3 contains 15 residues. This sequence was found in a man aged 25-45 years who had recovered from COVID-19. What was sequenced was PBMCs or T cells enriched from blood (not recorded which). J is TRBJ2-5 and V is TRBV11-2; 8 nucleotides align to TRBD2. In DNA form, the CDR3 reads TGTGCCAGCAGCTGGGGACTAGTTAGCGGAGAGACCCAGTACTTC. It codes for CASSWGLVSGETQYF.